Following are 32 T cell receptor beta chains from one sample sequenced in a study of human T cells and chemical hapten exposure. Via MiXCR, TCRdb re-called the RACE reads, giving one row per CDR3 protein. The sample yields more than 250,000 distinct CDR3 sequences, over 8% seen once. Time point meaning: pre-sensitization, week 0. As to treatment: therapeutic diphenylcyclopropenone sensitization with weekly scalp DPC. The input for sequencing was whole blood, taken in connection with sensitization to the hapten diphenylcyclopropenone (DPC). Every receptor here comes from a woman in her forties with alopecia areata. Some clones in this sample may be carry-over from other donors' samples.

The chain is built from TRBV7-9 and TRBJ2-5, with 12 bases identical to TRBD2. Germline V lookup: CDR1 SEHNR, CDR2 FQNEAQ (reference sequence). Trimming at V came to 5 bases and at J to 4 bases, leaving 5 bases not matched to a gene. The CDR3 consists of 15 residues. CDR3 DNA sequence: TGTGCCAGCAGCAAAAGACTAGCGGGAGCAGAGACCCAGTACTTC. Protein: CASSKRLAGAETQYF.

This clonotype came up a few times. The V and J genes are TRBV29-1 and TRBJ2-3; no clear D. The CDR3 runs 14 residues. CDR1 SQVTM and CDR2 ANQGSEA come from the germline V gene. Deletions cut 6 bases from V and 0 bases from J, with 13 bases between. The CDR3 loop reads CSVPGLGSTDTQYF. For the CDR3, the DNA is TGCAGCGTACCGGGTTTGGGGAGCACAGATACGCAGTATTTT.

The chain employs TRBV12-3 or TRBV12-4 and TRBJ2-1; 8 bases are shared with TRBD2. V lost 7 bases, J lost 9 bases, and 8 bases stayed unmatched. There are 13 residues in the CDR3. CDR3 sequence reads: CASTGTRRTEQFF. CDR3 in DNA: TGTGCCAGCACAGGGACTAGAAGGACTGAGCAGTTCTTC.

The sample holds many counts of this clonotype. The gene calls are TRBV20-1 and TRBJ2-6; weak D call: TRBD2 (5 bases). Trimming took off 3 bases at V and 0 bases at J, with 6 bases between the two ends. Germline-derived CDR1 and CDR2 are DFQATT and SNEGSKA (reference sequence). The CDR3 is made up of 14 amino acids. The CDR3 reads CSASGSSGANVLTF. CDR3 nucleotide sequence: TGCAGTGCTAGTGGGAGCTCTGGGGCCAACGTCCTGACTTTC.

The CDR3 loop reads CASAGSFSGANVLTF. CDR3 bases: TGTGCCAGCGCGGGGAGTTTCTCTGGGGCCAACGTCCTGACTTTC. J is TRBJ2-6 and V is TRBV6-6; D may be TRBD2 (6 bases). CDR1 and CDR2 from the germline V gene are MNHNY and SVGAGI (reference sequence). The CDR3 is 15 amino acids. Trimming stripped 8 bases from V and 0 bases from J, with 11 bases between.

The rearrangement links TRBV6-2 or TRBV6-3 to TRBJ1-5, with a weak D call TRBD1 (6 bases). Germline V gene sequence: CDR1 MNHEY, CDR2 SVGEGT. V was pared by 4 bases and J by 5 bases, with 18 bases between. The CDR3 extends over 16 amino acids. CDR3 nucleotide sequence: TGTGCCAGCAGTTGGGCAGGGGCGCCCTCCGATCAGCCCCAGCATTTT. Translation: CASSWAGAPSDQPQHF.

This clonotype was picked up many times. The chain combines TRBV6-2 or TRBV6-3 with TRBJ2-6; D unresolved. This CDR3 is built from 11 residues. The germline V gene encodes CDR1 MNHEY and CDR2 SVGEGT. Between the trimmed V and J ends, which lost 8 bases and 4 bases, there was a span of 3 bases. The CDR3 is CASQGANVLTF. Here the CDR3 DNA reads TGTGCCAGCCAAGGGGCCAACGTCCTGACTTTC.

This clonotype was seen repeatedly, ten times or more. The chain has TRBV7-3 and TRBJ2-5, with D unclear. The CDR3 covers 14 residues. V lost 0 bases to trimming and J lost 1 base, with 6 bases between them. Per the germline V gene, CDR1 is SGHTA and CDR2 is FQGTGA. The CDR3 DNA reads TGTGCCAGCAGCTTAACGGCAGCCCAAGAGACCCAGTACTTC. Protein product: CASSLTAAQETQYF.

As for this clonotype: At one boundary the junction diverges from the germline segment, which might be a read error. The chain is built from TRBV11-3 and TRBJ2-5; D is undetermined. This CDR3 comprises 12 residues. The germline V gene encodes CDR1 SGHNT and CDR2 YENEEA. CDR3 nucleotide sequence: TGTGCCAGCGGCTTACACCAAGAGACCCAGTACTTC. It translates to CASGLHQETQYF.

This chain joins TRBV2 and TRBJ2-3; 8 bases are a match to TRBD1. The germline CDR1 and CDR2 sequences are SNHLY and FYNNEI. V was pared by 9 bases and J by 6 bases, with 5 bases of the junction left unmatched. The CDR3 is 12 amino acids. DNA of the CDR3: TGTGCCAGAAACAGGGGGTCGGATACGCAGTATTTT. It codes for CARNRGSDTQYF.

This clonotype showed up many times. The chain recombines TRBV6-5 with TRBJ1-6, with 10 bases identical to TRBD1. The ends lost 4 bases at V and 19 bases at J; junction bases unmatched: 10. CDR3 length: 13 amino acids. Germline V gene lookup returns CDR1 MNHEY and CDR2 SVGAGI. The chain's CDR3 is CASSSPGQGPIHF. CDR3 in DNA: TGTGCCAGCAGTTCACCGGGACAGGGGCCAATACACTTT.

This clonotype was counted only a few times. J is TRBJ2-7 and V is TRBV20-1; 8 bases are a match to TRBD1. This CDR3 spans 13 amino acids. The germline V gene has CDR1 DFQATT and CDR2 SNEGSKA (reference sequence). CDR3 bases: TGCAGCACTACAGGGGGGAACTCCTACGAGCAGTACTTC. As protein: CSTTGGNSYEQYF.

The chain combines TRBV3-1 with TRBJ2-3; weak D call: TRBD2 (7 bases). Trimming stripped 3 bases from V and 0 bases from J, with 13 bases between. Germline CDR1 and CDR2: LGHDT and YNNKEL (reference sequence). The CDR3 has 16 amino acids. CDR3 amino acids: CASSQAGAPSTDTQYF. CDR3 coding DNA: TGTGCCAGCAGCCAGGCGGGGGCCCCTAGCACAGATACGCAGTATTTT.

This clonotype appeared a few times. This chain connects TRBV3-1 to TRBJ2-5; TRBD1 aligns across 8 bases. This CDR3 is built from 15 residues. The germline V gene has CDR1 LGHDT and CDR2 YNNKEL (reference sequence). The V and J ends lost 1 base and 9 bases, in that order; junction bases with no gene match: 10. The CDR3 is CASSQGDRRPAAQYF. Written as DNA, the CDR3 is TGTGCCAGCAGCCAAGGGGACAGGCGCCCGGCGGCCCAGTACTTC.

This clonotype was detected only a few times. V gene TRBV5-6 combines with J gene TRBJ2-5, with D uncertain. This CDR3 has 13 residues. The V end lost 1 base, the J end lost 0 bases, and 4 bases lay between the germline ends. The germline gives CDR1 SGHDT, CDR2 YYEEEE. Written as DNA, the CDR3 is TGTGCCAGCAGCTTGACCAACCAAGAGACCCAGTACTTC. Amino acid sequence: CASSLTNQETQYF.

This rearrangement joins TRBV20-1 to TRBJ1-2; maybe TRBD1 (5 bases). V lost 0 bases to trimming and J lost 4 bases, with 15 bases between them. The germline V gene encodes CDR1 DFQATT and CDR2 SNEGSKA (reference sequence). This CDR3 has 15 amino acids. In DNA, the CDR3 is TGCAGTGCTAGAGATGGCGGGGCCGCCTTCTATGGCTACACCTTC. It codes for CSARDGGAAFYGYTF.

This chain joins TRBV4-2 and TRBJ2-3; 10 positions match TRBD2. This CDR3 is 16 amino acids long. V was pared by 0 bases and J by 4 bases, with 4 bases of the junction left unmatched. Germline V gives CDR1 LGHNA, CDR2 YNFKEQ. The CDR3 loop reads CASSQELAGNADTQYF. CDR3 coding DNA: TGTGCCAGCAGCCAAGAACTAGCGGGAAACGCAGATACGCAGTATTTT.

The rearrangement links TRBV20-1 to TRBJ2-1; D is perhaps TRBD1 or TRBD2 (5 bases each). The ends were cut back, 4 bases at V and 12 bases at J, with 19 bases in the middle. Looked up from germline, CDR1 is DFQATT and CDR2 is SNEGSKA (reference sequence). The CDR3 is made up of 13 amino acids. The CDR3 nucleotides are TGCAGTGCTATCCGGGACCCTCGGTCCGGGCAGTTCTTC. Translated, it gives CSAIRDPRSGQFF.

This clonotype was seen a few times. The chain joins TRBV28 to TRBJ2-1, with D possibly being TRBD1 or TRBD2 (5 bases each). Germline CDR1 reads MDHEN; CDR2 reads SYDVKM. The CDR3 contains 15 residues. Deletions cut 7 bases from V and 5 bases from J, with 18 bases between. Here the CDR3 reads CASTRGGLPNNEQFF. As DNA, the CDR3 is TGTGCCAGCACCCGGGGCGGACTCCCTAACAATGAGCAGTTCTTC.

This clonotype came up a few times. The gene calls are TRBV24-1 and TRBJ2-3; D may be TRBD2 (6 bases). Germline V gives CDR1 KGHDR, CDR2 SFDVKD. CDR3 length: 13 residues. The V end lost 8 bases, the J end lost 2 bases, and 10 bases lay between the germline ends. CDR3 bases: TGTGCCACCATGGGGGGTGCCACAGATACGCAGTATTTT. Translated: CATMGGATDTQYF.

This clonotype was observed a few times. The V gene is TRBV5-1, the J gene TRBJ2-1; D may match TRBD1 or TRBD2 (5 bases each). The CDR3 contains 15 residues. The ends were cut back, 4 bases at V and 1 base at J, with 12 bases in the middle. The germline CDR1 and CDR2 sequences are SGHRS and YFSETQ. The CDR3 region is CASSEPGSSYNEQFF. In nucleotides, the CDR3 is TGCGCCAGCAGCGAACCAGGGAGTTCCTACAATGAGCAGTTCTTC.

Comments on this clonotype: A read error may account for a junction end that differs from germline. The rearrangement links TRBV6-2 or TRBV6-3 to TRBJ2-7, with TRBD2 as a possible D gene (5 bases). The germline gives CDR1 MNHEY, CDR2 SVGEGT. The CDR3 spans 17 residues. The chain's CDR3 is CASSSPASGWRPLELHF. DNA for the CDR3: TGTGCCAGCAGTTCTCCCGCGTCAGGATGGAGGCCCCTAGAGTTGCACTTC.

This clonotype came up many times. The CDR3 region is CASSLAGLAQETQYF. The CDR3 DNA reads as TGTGCCAGCAGCTTGGCAGGACTAGCCCAAGAGACCCAGTACTTC. V is TRBV5-6 and J is TRBJ2-5; 8 bases match TRBD2. This CDR3 is built from 15 residues. The germline V gene has CDR1 SGHDT and CDR2 YYEEEE. V dropped 0 bases and J dropped 1; count of bases not matched to a gene: 2. Full variable domain (rest looked up from reference TRBV5-6 and TRBJ2-5): DAGVTQSPTHLIKTRGQQVTLRCSPKSGHDTVSWYQQALGQGPQFIFQYYEEEERQRGNFPDRFSGHQFPNYSSELNVNALLLGDSALYLCASSLAGLAQETQYFGPGTRLLVL.

V gene TRBV7-8 combines with J gene TRBJ2-2, with 7 positions matching TRBD2. The V gene's germline CDR1 is SGHVS and CDR2 FQNEAQ. The CDR3 is made up of 14 amino acids. V gave up 5 bases and J gave up 7 bases; unmatched junction bases: 7. The CDR3 protein is CASSQDGRSGELFF. Here the CDR3 DNA reads TGTGCCAGCAGCCAAGACGGGAGGAGCGGGGAGCTGTTTTTT.

The sample holds a few counts of this clonotype. The chain is built from TRBV5-1 and TRBJ2-3, with a possible D match to TRBD1 (7 bases). Germline V lookup: CDR1 SGHRS, CDR2 YFSETQ. The CDR3 runs to 15 residues. Trimming removed 4 bases at V and 4 bases at J, with 16 bases between. CDR3 amino acids: CASSMEGRGPDTQYF. The CDR3 nucleotides are TGCGCCAGCAGCATGGAGGGAAGGGGGCCAGATACGCAGTATTTT.

The chain has TRBV5-5 and TRBJ2-5, with D maybe TRBD1 (6 bases). There are 14 residues in the CDR3. Trimming pared 6 bases from V and 5 bases from J, leaving 17 bases between. Per germline, CDR1 SGHKS and CDR2 YYEKEE (reference sequence). The CDR3 coding sequence is TGTGCCAGCAACGCAAGGACAGTGATGGAGACCCAGTACTTC. It translates to CASNARTVMETQYF.

This clonotype has just a few counts. The V gene is TRBV6-2 or TRBV6-3, the J gene TRBJ2-7; the match to TRBD1 covers 9 bases. V lost 6 bases, J lost 2 bases, and 2 bases stayed unmatched. CDR1 and CDR2 from the germline V gene are MNHEY and SVGEGT. There are 13 residues in the CDR3. The CDR3 DNA reads as TGTGCCAGCAGGGACAGGGGACCCTACGAGCAGTACTTC. Amino acids: CASRDRGPYEQYF.

The chain uses TRBV6-6 and TRBJ2-7; 10 positions agree with TRBD1. The CDR3 runs 14 residues. J gave up 7 bases and V 6 bases, and 9 bases lay outside the gene matches. CDR1 and CDR2 (germline): MNHNY, SVGAGI (reference sequence). The CDR3 here is CASRPDRGLGEQYF. The CDR3 DNA reads as TGTGCCAGCAGGCCCGACAGGGGGCTGGGGGAGCAGTACTTC.

This clonotype was counted ten times or more. The CDR3 reads CSAGGRNQPQHF. The CDR3 region has the DNA TGCAGTGCGGGGGGGCGCAATCAGCCCCAGCATTTT. The genes are TRBV20-1 and TRBJ1-5, with D possibly TRBD1 on 6 matching bases. This CDR3 has 12 amino acids. With 6 bases removed from V and 2 bases from J, the gap between germline ends came to 8 bases. Germline loops: CDR1 DFQATT, CDR2 SNEGSKA (reference sequence).

This clonotype was seen a few times. This chain joins TRBV7-9 and TRBJ2-1, with D maybe TRBD2 (6 bases). Trimming took off 2 bases at V and 6 bases at J, with 11 bases between the two ends. CDR1 is SEHNR and CDR2 is FQNEAQ in the germline V gene (reference sequence). CDR3 length: 14 residues. CDR3 loop: CASSLYLGGNEQFF. The DNA for the CDR3 is TGTGCCAGCAGCTTATATCTCGGGGGCAATGAGCAGTTCTTC. The variable domain in full, with the rest retrieved from reference TRBV7-9 and TRBJ2-1, is DTGVSQNPRHKITKRGQNVTFRCDPISEHNRLYWYRQTLGQGPEFLTYFQNEAQLEKSRLLSDRFSAERPKGSFSTLEIQRTEQGDSAMYLCASSLYLGGNEQFFGPGTRLTVL.

In this sample, this clonotype turned up many times. The chain combines TRBV7-9 with TRBJ2-7; TRBD2 aligns across 7 bases. CDR1 SEHNR and CDR2 FQNEAQ come from the germline V gene (reference sequence). The ends lost 1 base at V and 11 bases at J; junction bases unmatched: 11. The CDR3 sequence is 14 residues long. The CDR3 loop reads CASSLGSSAGEEYF. The CDR3 bases are TGTGCCAGCAGCTTAGGGTCATCGGCGGGAGAGGAGTACTTC.

This chain connects TRBV27 to TRBJ2-7; D ambiguous. This CDR3 spans 16 amino acids. The germline gives CDR1 MNHEY, CDR2 SMNVEV (reference sequence). The germline V and J ends were trimmed by 5 bases and 4 bases, with 21 bases remaining between them. The CDR3 sequence: CASSPPGRPPGYEQYF. In DNA form, the CDR3 reads TGTGCCAGCAGTCCCCCTGGCCGCCCCCCGGGTTACGAGCAGTACTTC.